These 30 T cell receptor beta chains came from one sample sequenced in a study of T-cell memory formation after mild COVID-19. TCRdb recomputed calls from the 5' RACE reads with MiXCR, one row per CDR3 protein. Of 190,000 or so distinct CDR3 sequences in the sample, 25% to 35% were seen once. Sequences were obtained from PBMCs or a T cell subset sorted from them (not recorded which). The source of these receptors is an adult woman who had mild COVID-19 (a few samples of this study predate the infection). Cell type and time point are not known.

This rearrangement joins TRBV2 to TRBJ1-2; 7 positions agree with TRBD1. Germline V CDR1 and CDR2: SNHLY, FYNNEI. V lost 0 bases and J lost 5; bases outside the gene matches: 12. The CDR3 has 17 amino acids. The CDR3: CASSEALGAGGSYGYTF. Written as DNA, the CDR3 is TGTGCCAGCAGTGAAGCGCTGGGGGCAGGGGGGTCATATGGCTACACCTTC.

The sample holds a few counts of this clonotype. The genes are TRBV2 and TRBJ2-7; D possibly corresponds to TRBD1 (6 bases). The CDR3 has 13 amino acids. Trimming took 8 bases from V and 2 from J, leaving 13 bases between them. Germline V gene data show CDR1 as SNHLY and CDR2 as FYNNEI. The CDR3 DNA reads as TGTGCCAGCCGAGGACAGAACCCCTACGAGCAGTACTTC. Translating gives CASRGQNPYEQYF.

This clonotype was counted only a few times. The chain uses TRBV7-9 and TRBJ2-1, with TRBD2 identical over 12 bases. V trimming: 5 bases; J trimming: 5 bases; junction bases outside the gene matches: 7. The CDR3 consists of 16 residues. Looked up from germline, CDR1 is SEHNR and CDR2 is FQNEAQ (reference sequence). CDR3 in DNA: TGTGCCAGCAGCAAGATTGGACTAGCGGGAAACAATGAGCAGTTCTTC. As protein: CASSKIGLAGNNEQFF.

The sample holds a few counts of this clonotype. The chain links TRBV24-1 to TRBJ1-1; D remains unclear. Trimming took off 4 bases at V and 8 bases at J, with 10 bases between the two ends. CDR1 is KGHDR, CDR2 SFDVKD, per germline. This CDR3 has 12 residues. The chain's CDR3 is CATSDHTGEAFF. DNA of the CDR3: TGTGCCACCAGTGACCACACCGGGGAAGCTTTCTTT.

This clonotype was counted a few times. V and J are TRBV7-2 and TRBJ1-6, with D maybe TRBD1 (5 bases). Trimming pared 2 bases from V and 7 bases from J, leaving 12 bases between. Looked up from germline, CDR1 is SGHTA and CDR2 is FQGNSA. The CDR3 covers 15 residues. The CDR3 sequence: CASSLRGRSNSPLHF. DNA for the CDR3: TGTGCCAGCAGCTTAAGGGGACGGTCCAATTCACCCCTCCACTTT.

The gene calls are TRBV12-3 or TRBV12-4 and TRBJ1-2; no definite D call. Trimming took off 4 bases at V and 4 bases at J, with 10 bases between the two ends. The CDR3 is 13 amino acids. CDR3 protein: CASSYGRPYGYTF. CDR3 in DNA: TGTGCCAGCAGTTACGGCCGTCCCTATGGCTACACCTTC.

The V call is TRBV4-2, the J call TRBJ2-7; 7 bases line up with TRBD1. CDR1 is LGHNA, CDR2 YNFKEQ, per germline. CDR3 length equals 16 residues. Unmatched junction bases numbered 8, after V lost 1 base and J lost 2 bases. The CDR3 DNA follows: TGTGCCAGCAGCCAAGGGCTCAGACAGGGAGCCTACGAGCAGTACTTC. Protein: CASSQGLRQGAYEQYF.

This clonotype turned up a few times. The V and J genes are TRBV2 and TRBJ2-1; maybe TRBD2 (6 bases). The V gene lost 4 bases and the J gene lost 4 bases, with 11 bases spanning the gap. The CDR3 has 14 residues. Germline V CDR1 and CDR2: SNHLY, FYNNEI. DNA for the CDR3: TGTGCCAGCAGTGGTATAGCGGTTTACAATGAGCAGTTCTTC. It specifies CASSGIAVYNEQFF.

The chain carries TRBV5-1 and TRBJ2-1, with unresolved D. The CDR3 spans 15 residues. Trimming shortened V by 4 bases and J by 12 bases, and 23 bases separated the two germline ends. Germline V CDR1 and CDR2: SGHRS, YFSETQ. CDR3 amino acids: CASSLESPYTMTQFF. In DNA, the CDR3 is TGCGCCAGCAGCCTGGAGAGTCCTTACACAATGACGCAGTTCTTC.

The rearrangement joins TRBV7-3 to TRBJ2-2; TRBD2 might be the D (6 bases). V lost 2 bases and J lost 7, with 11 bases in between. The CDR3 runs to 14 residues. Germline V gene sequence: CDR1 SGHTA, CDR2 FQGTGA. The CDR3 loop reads CASSLGLAFGELFF. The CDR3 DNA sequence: TGTGCCAGCAGCTTAGGCCTAGCGTTCGGGGAGCTGTTTTTT.

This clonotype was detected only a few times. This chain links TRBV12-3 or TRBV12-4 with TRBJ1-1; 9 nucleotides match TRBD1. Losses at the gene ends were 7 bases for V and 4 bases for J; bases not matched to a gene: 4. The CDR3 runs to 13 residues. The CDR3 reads CASINRGPTEAFF. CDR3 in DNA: TGTGCCAGCATCAACAGGGGGCCCACTGAAGCTTTCTTT.

The CDR3 DNA follows: TGTGCCAGCAGCTTGGCGTCCACAACCGCCCCAAATGAGCAGTTCTTC. This gives the protein CASSLASTTAPNEQFF. The J gene is TRBJ2-1, the V gene TRBV7-2, with unresolved D. The CDR3 loop spans 16 amino acids. The germline V and J ends were trimmed by 3 bases and 7 bases, with 19 bases remaining between them. CDR1 SGHTA and CDR2 FQGNSA come from the germline V gene.

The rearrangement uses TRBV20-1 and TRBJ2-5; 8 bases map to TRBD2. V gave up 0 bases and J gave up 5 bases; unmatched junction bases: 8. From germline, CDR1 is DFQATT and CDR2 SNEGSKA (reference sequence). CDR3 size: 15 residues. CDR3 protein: CSAREGTSGGETQYF. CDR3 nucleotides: TGCAGTGCTAGAGAGGGCACTAGCGGCGGGGAGACCCAGTACTTC.

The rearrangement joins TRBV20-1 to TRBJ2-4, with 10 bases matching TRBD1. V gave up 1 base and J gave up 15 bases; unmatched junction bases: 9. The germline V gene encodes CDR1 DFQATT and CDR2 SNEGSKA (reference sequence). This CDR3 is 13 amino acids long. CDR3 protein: CSARVPSTGGMYF. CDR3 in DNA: TGCAGTGCTAGAGTCCCTTCGACAGGGGGCATGTACTTC.

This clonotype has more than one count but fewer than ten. In DNA form, the CDR3 reads TGTGCCAGCAGCTTGTTCGGGAACACTGAAGCTTTCTTT. This codes for CASSLFGNTEAFF. V gene TRBV5-5 combines with J gene TRBJ1-1; no clear D gene. CDR1 and CDR2 (germline): SGHKS, YYEKEE (reference sequence). V was clipped by 1 base and J by 1 base, with 5 bases between them. The CDR3 contains 13 residues.

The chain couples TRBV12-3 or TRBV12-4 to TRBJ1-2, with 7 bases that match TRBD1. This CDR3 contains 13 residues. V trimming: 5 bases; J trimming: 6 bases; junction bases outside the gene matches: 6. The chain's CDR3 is CASSLRGTNGYTF. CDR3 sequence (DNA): TGTGCCAGCAGTCTCAGGGGGACGAATGGCTACACCTTC.

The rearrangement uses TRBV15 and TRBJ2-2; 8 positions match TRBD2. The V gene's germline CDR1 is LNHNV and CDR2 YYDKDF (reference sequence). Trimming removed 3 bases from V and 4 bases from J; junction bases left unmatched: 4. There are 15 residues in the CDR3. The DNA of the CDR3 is TGTGCCACCAGCAGCGGGAGGGCCACCACCGGGGAGCTGTTTTTT. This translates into CATSSGRATTGELFF.

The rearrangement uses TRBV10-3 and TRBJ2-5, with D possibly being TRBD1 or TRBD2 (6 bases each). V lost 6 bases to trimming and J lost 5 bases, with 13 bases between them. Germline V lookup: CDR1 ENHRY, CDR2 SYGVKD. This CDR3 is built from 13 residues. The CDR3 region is CAISAGQGETQYF. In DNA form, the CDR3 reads TGTGCCATCAGCGCGGGGCAGGGGGAGACCCAGTACTTC.

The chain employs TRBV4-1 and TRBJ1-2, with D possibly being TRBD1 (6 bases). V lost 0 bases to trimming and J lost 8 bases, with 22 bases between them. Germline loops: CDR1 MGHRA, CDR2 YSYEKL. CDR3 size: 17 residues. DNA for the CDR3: TGCGCCAGCAGCCAAGAAAGGACAGCATCCTTATTGGGGGGCTACACCTTC. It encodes CASSQERTASLLGGYTF.

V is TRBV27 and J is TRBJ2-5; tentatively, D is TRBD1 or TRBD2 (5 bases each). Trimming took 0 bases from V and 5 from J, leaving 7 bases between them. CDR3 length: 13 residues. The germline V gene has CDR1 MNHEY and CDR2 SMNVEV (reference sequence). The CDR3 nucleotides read TGTGCCAGCAGTTTATCGGGGGTGGAGACCCAGTACTTC. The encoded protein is CASSLSGVETQYF.

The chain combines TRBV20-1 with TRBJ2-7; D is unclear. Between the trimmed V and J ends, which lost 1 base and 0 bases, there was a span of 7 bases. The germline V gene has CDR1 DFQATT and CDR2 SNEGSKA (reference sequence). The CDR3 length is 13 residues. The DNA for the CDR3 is TGCAGTGCTAGAGTCCCAAGCTCCTACGAGCAGTACTTC. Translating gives CSARVPSSYEQYF.

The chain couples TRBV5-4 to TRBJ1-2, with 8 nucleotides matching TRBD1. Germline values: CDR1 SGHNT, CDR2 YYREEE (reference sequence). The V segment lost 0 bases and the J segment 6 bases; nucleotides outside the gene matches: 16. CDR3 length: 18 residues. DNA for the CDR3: TGTGCCAGCAGCTTGGTTTTTGGTTCAGGGGGCTCAGTTCATGGCTACACCTTC. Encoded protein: CASSLVFGSGGSVHGYTF.

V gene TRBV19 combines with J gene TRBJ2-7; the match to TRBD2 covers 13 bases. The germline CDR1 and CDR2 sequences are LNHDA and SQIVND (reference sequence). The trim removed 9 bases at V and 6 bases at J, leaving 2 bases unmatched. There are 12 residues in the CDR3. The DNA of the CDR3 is TGTGCCAGGGGACTAGCGGGGAGCGAGCAGTACTTC. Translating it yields CARGLAGSEQYF.

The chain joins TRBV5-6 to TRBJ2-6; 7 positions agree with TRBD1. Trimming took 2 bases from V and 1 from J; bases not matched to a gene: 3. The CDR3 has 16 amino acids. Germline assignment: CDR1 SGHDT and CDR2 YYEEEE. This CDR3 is CASSLLQGSGANVLTF. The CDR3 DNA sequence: TGTGCCAGCAGCTTATTACAGGGGTCTGGGGCCAACGTCCTGACTTTC.

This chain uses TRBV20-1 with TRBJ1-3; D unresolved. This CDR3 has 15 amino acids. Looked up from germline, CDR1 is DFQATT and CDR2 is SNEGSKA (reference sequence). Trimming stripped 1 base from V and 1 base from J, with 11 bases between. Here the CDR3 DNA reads TGCAGTGCTAGAGGCGGTAGCGGTTCTGGAAACACCATATATTTT. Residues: CSARGGSGSGNTIYF.

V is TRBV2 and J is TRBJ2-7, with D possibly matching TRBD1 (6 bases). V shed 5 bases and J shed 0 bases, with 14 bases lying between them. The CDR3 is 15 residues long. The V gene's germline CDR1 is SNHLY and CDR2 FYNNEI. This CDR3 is CASSPVRDTSYEQYF. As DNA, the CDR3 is TGTGCCAGCAGTCCCGTAAGGGACACCTCCTACGAGCAGTACTTC.

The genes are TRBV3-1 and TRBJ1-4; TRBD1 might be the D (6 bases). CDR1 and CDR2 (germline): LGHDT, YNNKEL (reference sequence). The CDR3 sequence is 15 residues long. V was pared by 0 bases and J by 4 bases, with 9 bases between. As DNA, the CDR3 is TGTGCCAGCAGCCAAGAGGACAGACTTAATGAAAAACTGTTTTTT. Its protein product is CASSQEDRLNEKLFF.

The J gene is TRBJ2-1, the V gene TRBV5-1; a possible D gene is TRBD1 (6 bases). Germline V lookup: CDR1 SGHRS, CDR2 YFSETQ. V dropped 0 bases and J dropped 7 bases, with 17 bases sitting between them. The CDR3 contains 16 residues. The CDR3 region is CASSLEDSRLGNEQFF. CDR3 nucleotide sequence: TGCGCCAGCAGCTTGGAGGACAGCCGCCTTGGGAATGAGCAGTTCTTC.

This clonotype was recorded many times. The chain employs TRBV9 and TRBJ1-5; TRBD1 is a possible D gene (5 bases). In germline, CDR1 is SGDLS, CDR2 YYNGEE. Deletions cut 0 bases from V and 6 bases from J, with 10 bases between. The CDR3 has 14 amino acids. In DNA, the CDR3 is TGTGCCAGCAGCGTAGACGGGGCCGGTCAGCCCCAGCATTTT. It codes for CASSVDGAGQPQHF.

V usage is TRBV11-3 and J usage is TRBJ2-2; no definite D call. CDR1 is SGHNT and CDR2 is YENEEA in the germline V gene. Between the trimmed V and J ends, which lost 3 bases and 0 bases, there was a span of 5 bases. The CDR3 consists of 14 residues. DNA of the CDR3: TGTGCCAGCAGCTTGGAGACGAACACCGGGGAGCTGTTTTTT. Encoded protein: CASSLETNTGELFF. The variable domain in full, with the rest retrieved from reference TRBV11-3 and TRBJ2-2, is EAGVVQSPRYKIIEKKQPVAFWCNPISGHNTLYWYLQNLGQGPELLIRYENEEAVDDSQLPKDRFSAERLKGVDSTLKIQPAELGDSAVYLCASSLETNTGELFFGEGSRLTVL.